Below, 19 T cell receptor beta chains from the same sample are listed, as sequenced in a study of OX40 agonist ivuxolimab in advanced cancers. Profiling relied on immunoSEQ multiplex PCR, and the TCRdb table lists in-frame clones only, not all of them. This table has around 72,000 clones, over 75% appearing once. The specimen comprised CD4+ or CD8+ T cells sorted from blood, sampled in a trial of the OX40 agonist ivuxolimab. These TCRs come from an adult with an advanced solid tumor such as melanoma, head and neck, liver or kidney cancer.

The J gene is TRBJ2-5, the V gene TRBV7-6; D ambiguous. The CDR3 runs 14 residues. Germline lookup yields CDR1 SGHVS and CDR2 FNYEAQ. The V gene lost 0 bases and the J gene lost 4 bases, with 9 bases spanning the gap. The DNA for the CDR3 is TGTGCCAGCAGCTTAGCTGCCCCGAGAGAGACCCAGTACTTC. Translating it yields CASSLAAPRETQYF. Full variable domain (rest looked up from reference TRBV7-6 and TRBJ2-5): GAGVSQSPRYKVTKRGQDVALRCDPISGHVSLYWYRQALGQGPEFLTYFNYEAQQDKSGLPNDRFSAERPEGSISTLTIQRTEQRDSAMYRCASSLAAPRETQYFGPGTRLLVL.

The chain couples TRBV30 to TRBJ1-2; possibly TRBD1 for D (5 bases). The V end lost 0 bases, the J end lost 4 bases, and 12 bases lay between the germline ends. Germline assignment: CDR1 GTSNPN and CDR2 SVGIG (reference sequence). The CDR3 length is 14 residues. CDR3 loop: CAWSVGGLSYGYTF. CDR3 sequence (DNA): TGTGCCTGGAGTGTTGGGGGATTGAGCTATGGCTACACCTTC.

The chain carries TRBV5-1 and TRBJ2-3; tentatively, D is TRBD1 or TRBD2 (6 bases each). Germline V gives CDR1 SGHRS, CDR2 YFSETQ. V was shortened by 5 bases and J by 0 bases, with 19 bases between the two germline ends. The CDR3 runs 17 residues. CDR3 in amino acids: CASRRGRDTQSTDTQYF. The CDR3 DNA is TGCGCCAGCAGGCGGGGACGGGACACGCAAAGCACAGATACGCAGTATTTT.

This clone was seen a single time. The chain has TRBV11-2 and TRBJ2-5; 7 nucleotides match TRBD2. V was clipped by 1 base and J by 3 bases; unmatched bases: 11. The germline gives CDR1 SGHAT, CDR2 FQNNGV. The length of the CDR3 is 17 residues. This CDR3 reads CASSLVPRGGGKETQYF. As DNA, the CDR3 is TGTGCCAGCAGCTTAGTACCCCGGGGCGGGGGTAAAGAGACCCAGTACTTC.

V gene TRBV27 combines with J gene TRBJ2-7, with 12 positions matching TRBD2. Losses at the gene ends were 7 bases for V and 5 bases for J; bases not matched to a gene: 18. From germline, CDR1 is MNHEY and CDR2 SMNVEV (reference sequence). CDR3 length: 18 residues. The CDR3 coding sequence is TGTGCCAGCACTTCAAGCCCAGCTAGCGGGAGGGCCCTTCACGAGCAGTACTTC. This encodes CASTSSPASGRALHEQYF.

The CDR3: CASNPGTGSYGYGYTF. As DNA, the CDR3 is TGTGCCAGCAACCCCGGGACAGGGTCTTATGGATATGGCTACACCTTC. J is TRBJ1-2 and V is TRBV25-1; 9 nucleotides line up with TRBD1. The germline V gene has CDR1 MGHDK and CDR2 SYGVNS. The CDR3 covers 16 residues. The V gene end was trimmed by 7 bases and the J gene end by 5 bases; junction bases not matched to a gene: 14.

This chain joins TRBV28 and TRBJ1-3; TRBD1 is a possible D gene (5 bases). The length of the CDR3 is 16 residues. Trimming removed 4 bases from V and 3 bases from J, with 16 bases in between. The germline gives CDR1 MDHEN, CDR2 SYDVKM. For the CDR3, the DNA is TGTGCCAGCAGTTCGCCCTCCGGGACGTATGGAAACACCATATATTTT. It translates to CASSSPSGTYGNTIYF.

The rearrangement joins TRBV19 to TRBJ2-2; D is uncertain. The germline V gene has CDR1 LNHDA and CDR2 SQIVND (reference sequence). Trimming pared 5 bases from V and 4 bases from J, leaving 11 bases between. The CDR3 is 14 amino acids. The CDR3 coding sequence is TGTGCCAGTAGTCGAACGGCTACCACCGGGGAGCTGTTTTTT. It specifies CASSRTATTGELFF.

This chain connects TRBV7-7 to TRBJ2-1, with D unclear. This CDR3 has 13 amino acids. Germline-derived CDR1 and CDR2 are SSHAT and FNYEAQ (reference sequence). The V and J ends lost 6 bases and 5 bases respectively, with 11 bases between them. The CDR3 DNA reads as TGTGCCAGCAGTCCAACACGTGACAATGAGCAGTTCTTC. It encodes CASSPTRDNEQFF. The variable domain in full, completed from reference TRBV7-7 and TRBJ2-1, reads GAGVSQSPRYKVTKRGQDVTLRCDPISSHATLYWYQQALGQGPEFLTYFNYEAQPDKSGLPSDRFSAERPEGSISTLTIQRTEQRDSAMYRCASSPTRDNEQFFGPGTRLTVL.

The chain is built from TRBV6-1 and TRBJ1-2, with a tentative D call TRBD1 (5 bases). Trimming took 6 bases from V and 9 from J, leaving 17 bases between them. The CDR3 has 13 amino acids. CDR1 MNHNS and CDR2 SASEGT come from the germline V gene. CDR3 sequence: CASRGDGGRSYTF. DNA for the CDR3: TGTGCCAGCAGAGGGGACGGAGGTAGAAGCTACACCTTC.

The V call is TRBV25-1, the J call TRBJ1-1, with 9 bases that match TRBD1. Looked up from germline, CDR1 is MGHDK and CDR2 is SYGVNS. V shed 2 bases and J 3 bases; nucleotides not matched to a gene: 10. There are 17 residues in the CDR3. CDR3 residues: CASSEARTGDIDTEAFF. Here the CDR3 DNA reads TGTGCCAGCAGTGAAGCGAGGACAGGGGACATAGACACTGAAGCTTTCTTT.

The chain has TRBV9 and TRBJ1-1; D gene uncertain. The CDR3 length is 14 residues. V lost 4 bases and J lost 0, with 10 bases in between. Per the germline V gene, CDR1 is SGDLS and CDR2 is YYNGEE. The CDR3 coding sequence is TGTGCCAGCAGCTTACCCGGTGTGAACACTGAAGCTTTCTTT. Translating it yields CASSLPGVNTEAFF.

This clone was seen once. V and J are TRBV30 and TRBJ2-5, with D perhaps matching TRBD2 (5 bases). V was clipped by 1 base and J by 7 bases, with 13 bases between them. The length of the CDR3 is 13 residues. Per germline, CDR1 GTSNPN and CDR2 SVGIG (reference sequence). CDR3 sequence reads: CAWSERPGVTQYF. In DNA, the CDR3 is TGTGCCTGGAGTGAGCGGCCCGGGGTGACCCAGTACTTC.

The chain is built from TRBV5-1 and TRBJ2-1; D perhaps matches TRBD2 (5 bases). CDR3 size: 13 residues. From germline, CDR1 is SGHRS and CDR2 YFSETQ. V was clipped by 4 bases and J by 2 bases, with 7 bases between them. The DNA for the CDR3 is TGCGCCAGCAGCCTGGAGGCCTACAATGAGCAGTTCTTC. Protein product: CASSLEAYNEQFF.

The chain joins TRBV7-9 to TRBJ1-1; D unresolved. Germline V CDR1 and CDR2: SEHNR, FQNEAQ (reference sequence). The V and J ends lost 6 bases and 0 bases respectively, with 8 bases between them. The CDR3 length is 13 residues. CDR3 DNA: TGTGCCAGCAGTTCTGCCCTGAACACTGAAGCTTTCTTT. It codes for CASSSALNTEAFF. Using reference TRBV7-9 and TRBJ1-1 for the parts outside the CDR3, the full variable domain is DTGVSQNPRHKITKRGQNVTFRCDPISEHNRLYWYRQTLGQGPEFLTYFQNEAQLEKSRLLSDRFSAERPKGSFSTLEIQRTEQGDSAMYLCASSSALNTEAFFGQGTRLTVV.

The rearrangement uses TRBV5-1 and TRBJ1-2, with 9 bases lining up with TRBD1. Germline CDR1 and CDR2: SGHRS and YFSETQ. The J segment lost 4 bases and the V segment lost 4 bases, leaving 8 bases of the junction unmatched. The CDR3 runs to 15 residues. The CDR3 sequence: CASSPGTGYSYGYTF. The DNA for the CDR3 is TGCGCCAGCAGCCCGGGGACAGGGTATAGCTATGGCTACACCTTC.

The chain recombines TRBV19 with TRBJ2-7; D remains ambiguous. The V end lost 5 bases, the J end lost 5 bases, and 22 bases lay between the germline ends. Germline lookup yields CDR1 LNHDA and CDR2 SQIVND (reference sequence). The CDR3 length is 16 residues. The CDR3 loop reads CASSAHPRPQKDEQYF. CDR3 DNA: TGTGCCAGTAGTGCACACCCCCGACCTCAGAAAGACGAGCAGTACTTC.

This clone has a single count. V gene TRBV5-4 combines with J gene TRBJ1-2, with 7 bases fitting TRBD1. The CDR3 spans 15 residues. Germline lookup yields CDR1 SGHNT and CDR2 YYREEE (reference sequence). V lost 3 bases to trimming and J lost 1 base; unmatched junction nucleotides: 6. For the CDR3, the DNA is TGTGCCAGCAGCTCCTCCCGGGACAGTAACTATGGCTACACCTTC. Protein sequence: CASSSSRDSNYGYTF.

The chain is built from TRBV7-2 and TRBJ2-7; D uncertain. This CDR3 has 14 amino acids. Germline V gene sequence: CDR1 SGHTA, CDR2 FQGNSA. Trimming left V 5 bases short and J 4 bases short, with 15 bases between. The chain's CDR3 is CASSRSENEYEQYF. The CDR3, as DNA: TGTGCCAGCAGCCGCAGCGAGAATGAGTACGAGCAGTACTTC.